This TCR beta chain appears in the sequencing data of a study of OX40 agonist ivuxolimab in advanced cancers. CDR1 is SGHTA and CDR2 is FQGNSA in the germline V gene. The J segment lost 10 bases and the V segment lost 5 bases, leaving 5 bases of the junction unmatched. This CDR3 is 13 amino acids long. Sequencing used immunoSEQ multiplex PCR; TCRdb keeps in-frame clones, though not all of them. Counted here are some 80,000 clones, more than 75% occurring once; the ten biggest clones make up roughly 0.54%. The sample in question was CD4+ or CD8+ T cells sorted from blood, obtained in a trial of the OX40 agonist ivuxolimab. The chain carries TRBV7-2 and TRBJ1-6; 7 positions match TRBD1. This TCR came from an adult with an advanced solid tumor such as melanoma, head and neck, liver or kidney cancer. In nucleotides, the CDR3 is TGTGCCAGCAGCGCCAGACAGGGCTCACCCCTCCACTTT. It is translated as CASSARQGSPLHF.